This T cell receptor (beta chain) is from a study of T cell repertoires in cytomegalovirus infection (dated by TCRdb to about 2019). About the full investigation: The peptide stimulations were aimed at well-studied HLA-B-restricted epitopes as well as recently identified HLA-C-restricted CMV epitopes, whose presentation resists viral immunomodulation. The HLA type of each donor mattered for the analysis, because public TCR beta signatures pointed to carriage of CMV infection along with the matching HLA type.

The label giving this sample's treatment or condition can be read as: in vitro stimulation with specific CMV peptide epitopes to enrich CMV-specific T cells. Concerning this clonotype: Its specific antigen is unknown. Base qualities were left out, and no much larger clone turns up one base away.

According to the germline V gene, CDR1 reads SGHRS and CDR2 reads YFSETQ. For this chain, trimming is 0 bases at the V end and 7 bases at the J end, and the number of junction bases without a gene match is 9. The CDR3 holds 17 amino acids from the cysteine to the phenylalanine. This entry keeps only the CDR3 DNA: 51 bases, framed from base 1. TCRdb lists the instrument as Illumina HiSeq 1500. TCRdb reworked the public reads: Q25 trimming with fastp, MiXCR clone assembly, productive beta chains retained. A single entry per CDR3 protein holds the most common genes and DNA from its merged rows. The sample has 300,000 to 400,000 distinct CDR3 sequences on record, about 28% of them singletons. The ten top clones hold 15% to 25% of the sample. On the study overall, not on this receptor specifically: The ex vivo response was dominated by HLA-C-restricted CMV-specific TCR beta clonotypes, and the single most frequent clonotype in two of eight donors was supplied by these HLA-C-restricted clonotypes. Cumulative frequency of public TCR beta family members discriminated carriers of CMV infection plus the relevant HLA type in this cohort and an independent 352-donor cohort.

The rearrangement combines TRBV5-1 with TRBJ1-6; 8 junctional bases match TRBD1. This TCR was recovered from a human donor in good health (CMV status not recorded). Some clones in this sample may be carry-over from other donors' samples. The sequenced sample was cultured PBMCs, obtained from culture after CMV antigen stimulation. The CDR3 region reads CASSLATGAVGNSPLHF. The DNA reads TGCGCCAGCAGCTTGGCGACAGGGGCGGTAGGAAATTCACCCCTCCACTTT.